This TCR beta chain emerged from a study of blood T cells in healthy people across ages. Germline V lookup: CDR1 MDHEN, CDR2 SYDVKM. J lost 13 bases, V lost 5 bases, and 15 bases had no gene match. The CDR3 is made up of 15 amino acids. The study isolated at least 6.5 million PBMCs from each sample. It was with a sample-barcoded 5' primer and a J-beta primer mix that a second PCR of roughly 7 to 12 cycles was run. TCRdb used MiXCR to reprocess the 5' RACE reads, holding one entry per CDR3 protein. The sample lists approximately 900,000 distinct CDR3 sequences; 25% to 35% were seen once. These data are also associated with another study on T cells of mothers and their children. From that paper: Samples were provided by three healthy Caucasian mothers and their six children. When the second PCR was run, its M1S primer added sample barcodes and 2-4 random nucleotides.

The TCR comes from a woman between 40 and 50 years old in good health. The chain joins TRBV28 to TRBJ2-1; TRBD1 matches 9 bases. Sequencing was performed on blood. CDR3 coding DNA: TGTGCCAGCAGTGACCCGGGACAGGGTTTTGGAGCCCAGTTCTTC. Translation gives CASSDPGQGFGAQFF.